Listed here are 24 T cell receptor beta chains from one sample, sequenced in a study of blood T cell repertoires in COVID-19. Produced via immunoSEQ multiplex PCR; TCRdb's table is partial and in-frame only. The sample gives around 200,000 clones, approximately 87% of which show up once; around 21% is in the top ten. Specimen: peripheral blood. The receptors come from a man in his sixties or seventies with active or convalescent COVID-19.

The chain uses TRBV18 and TRBJ1-1; 7 bases agree with TRBD1. The CDR3 sequence is 17 residues long. The trim removed 0 bases at V and 0 bases at J, leaving 7 bases unmatched. Per germline, CDR1 KGHSH and CDR2 LQKENI. The CDR3 sequence is CASSPPAGTAVNTEAFF. Written as DNA, the CDR3 is TGTGCCAGCTCACCACCGGCTGGGACAGCCGTGAACACTGAAGCTTTCTTT.

Notes on this clone: A junction boundary mismatches the germline segment, possibly from a read error. The rearrangement joins TRBV7-7 to TRBJ2-5; 11 bases are a match to TRBD2. Germline loops: CDR1 SSHAT, CDR2 FNYEAQ (reference sequence). CDR3 size: 16 residues. This chain's CDR3 is CASSPSLAGDNETQYF. The CDR3 DNA follows: TGTGCTAGCAGCCCCTCACTAGCGGGAGATAATGAGACCCAGTACTTC.

This sequence joins TRBV4-3 and TRBJ1-2; maybe TRBD1 (6 bases). V lost 2 bases to trimming and J lost 4 bases, with 17 bases between them. The CDR3 has 16 amino acids. From germline, CDR1 is LGHNA and CDR2 YSLEER. The CDR3 here is CASSQKAQGLLYGYTF. In DNA form, the CDR3 reads TGCGCCAGCAGCCAAAAGGCACAGGGCTTACTCTATGGCTACACCTTC.

This clone was observed a few times. The chain is built from TRBV7-2 and TRBJ2-2, with 10 bases matching TRBD1. The junction had 7 bases not matched to a gene; V was cut back by 3 bases and J by 6 bases. There are 16 residues in the CDR3. Germline-derived CDR1 and CDR2 are SGHTA and FQGNSA. This chain's CDR3 is CASSFGRQGAAGELFF. The CDR3 coding sequence is TGTGCCAGCAGCTTTGGACGACAGGGGGCGGCCGGGGAGCTGTTTTTT.

J is TRBJ2-2 and V is TRBV30; weak D call: TRBD1 (5 bases). This CDR3 contains 14 residues. Germline V lookup: CDR1 GTSNPN, CDR2 SVGIG (reference sequence). V lost 0 bases and J 5 bases, leaving 10 bases between the germline ends. The CDR3 bases are TGTGCCTGGAGTGTACGGCGGACAACCGGGGAGCTGTTTTTT. Protein product: CAWSVRRTTGELFF. Full variable domain (missing parts from reference TRBV30 and TRBJ2-2): SQTIHQWPATLVQPVGSPLSLECTVEGTSNPNLYWYRQAAGRGLQLLFYSVGIGQISSEVPQNLSASRPQDRQFILSSKKLLLSDSGFYLCAWSVRRTTGELFFGEGSRLTVL.

The chain recombines TRBV28 with TRBJ1-2; the D gene is possibly TRBD1 (5 bases). Trimming stripped 10 bases from V and 4 bases from J, with 16 bases between. The CDR3 contains 13 residues. Per germline, CDR1 MDHEN and CDR2 SYDVKM. CDR3: CATSGGDVYGYTF. As DNA, the CDR3 is TGTGCCACCTCTGGAGGGGACGTCTATGGCTACACCTTC.

The chain couples TRBV7-9 to TRBJ2-4; the D gene is possibly TRBD1 (6 bases). This CDR3 region has 15 residues. CDR1 SEHNR and CDR2 FQNEAQ come from the germline V gene (reference sequence). V shed 3 bases and J shed 4 bases, with 13 bases lying between them. The chain's CDR3 is CASSLSSQGKNIQYF. Written as DNA, the CDR3 is TGTGCCAGCAGCTTGAGTAGTCAGGGGAAAAACATTCAGTACTTC.

The chain employs TRBV11-2 and TRBJ2-5; D ambiguous. Trimming left V 2 bases short and J 1 base short, with 11 bases between. Germline CDR1 reads SGHAT; CDR2 reads FQNNGV. This CDR3 has 15 residues. The CDR3 here is CASSLRNPTQETQYF. CDR3 nucleotides: TGTGCCAGCAGCTTACGCAATCCTACCCAAGAGACCCAGTACTTC.

This clone was seen only once. The chain carries TRBV2 and TRBJ2-3, with D tentatively TRBD2 (6 bases). V was cut by 6 bases and J by 3 bases, with 16 bases left in between. The length of the CDR3 is 15 residues. Germline values: CDR1 SNHLY, CDR2 FYNNEI. CDR3 sequence (DNA): TGTGCCAGCAGCGAAACTAGCATGCTGACAGATACGCAGTATTTT. Its translation: CASSETSMLTDTQYF.

The chain combines TRBV10-3 with TRBJ1-1, with 8 bases aligning to TRBD1. This CDR3 is 16 amino acids long. V trimming: 11 bases; J trimming: 3 bases; junction bases outside the gene matches: 17. The germline gives CDR1 ENHRY, CDR2 SYGVKD. The CDR3 bases are TGTGCCTCACGGACAGGGAGTGGGTTAGTGGACACTGAAGCTTTCTTT. Protein product: CASRTGSGLVDTEAFF.

The genes are TRBV5-5 and TRBJ2-3; D possibly corresponds to TRBD1 (6 bases). The CDR3 runs to 17 residues. CDR1 and CDR2 from the germline V gene are SGHKS and YYEKEE (reference sequence). The V end lost 4 bases, the J end lost 1 base, and 19 bases lay between the germline ends. The CDR3 DNA reads TGTGCCAGCAGCCCGGAGGAGCAGGGGAGAGGCACAGATACGCAGTATTTT. Protein: CASSPEEQGRGTDTQYF.

The rearrangement links TRBV11-3 to TRBJ2-7; TRBD2 is a possible D gene (5 bases). Germline V gives CDR1 SGHNT, CDR2 YENEEA. The ends were cut back, 4 bases at V and 6 bases at J, with 25 bases in the middle. The CDR3 extends over 17 amino acids. This CDR3 reads CASSYILRVSHKCEQYF. As DNA, the CDR3 is TGTGCCAGCAGCTACATCCTGCGGGTCTCGCACAAATGCGAGCAGTACTTC.

The chain combines TRBV11-2 with TRBJ2-2; 8 nucleotides line up with TRBD1. Germline loops: CDR1 SGHAT, CDR2 FQNNGV. V lost 3 bases to trimming and J lost 6 bases; unmatched junction nucleotides: 0. This CDR3 comprises 13 residues. The CDR3 DNA sequence: TGTGCCAGCAGCTTGGACAGGGCCGGGGAGCTGTTTTTT. Translating gives CASSLDRAGELFF.

V gene TRBV2 combines with J gene TRBJ1-1; 9 positions agree with TRBD1. Germline V CDR1 and CDR2: SNHLY, FYNNEI. V lost 3 bases to trimming and J lost 4 bases; unmatched junction nucleotides: 6. This CDR3 spans 15 amino acids. DNA for the CDR3: TGTGCCAGCAGTGACTACAGGGGGCCCAGCACTGAAGCTTTCTTT. It is translated as CASSDYRGPSTEAFF.

The chain combines TRBV19 with TRBJ1-1; D might be TRBD1 (5 bases). V dropped 3 bases and J dropped 11 bases, with 10 bases sitting between them. CDR3 length: 11 amino acids. Germline V CDR1 and CDR2: LNHDA, SQIVND (reference sequence). The CDR3 coding sequence is TGTGCCAGTAGTATGGGACTAGGGGCTTTCTTT. Translated, it gives CASSMGLGAFF.

The chain recombines TRBV2 with TRBJ1-3; D is unresolved. This CDR3 has 14 residues. Trimming removed 5 bases at V and 0 bases at J, with 8 bases between. Germline assignment: CDR1 SNHLY and CDR2 FYNNEI. CDR3 amino acids: CASSQQSSGNTIYF. The CDR3 DNA follows: TGTGCCAGCAGTCAACAGAGCTCTGGAAACACCATATATTTT.

The chain links TRBV15 to TRBJ1-5, with D perhaps TRBD1 (5 bases). CDR3 length: 13 amino acids. V lost 9 bases, J lost 5 bases, and 14 bases lay in between. Germline CDR1 is LNHNV and CDR2 is YYDKDF (reference sequence). CDR3 nucleotide sequence: TGTGCCACAAGCGGGGCGGGGTATCAGCCCCAGCATTTT. Protein: CATSGAGYQPQHF.

This clone was found many times. This chain uses TRBV16 with TRBJ1-6; TRBD1 might be the D (6 bases). This CDR3 region has 16 residues. The germline V and J ends were trimmed by 8 bases and 7 bases, with 21 bases remaining between them. Germline V gives CDR1 KGHSY, CDR2 FQNENV. The CDR3 spells CASYGGAKIPNSPLHF. The CDR3 DNA reads as TGTGCCAGCTACGGGGGGGCGAAGATACCAAATTCACCCCTCCACTTT.

In this sample, this clone turned up once. The V gene is TRBV18, the J gene TRBJ2-2; 7 bases are a match to TRBD1. V shed 4 bases, J shed 1 base, and the junction held 0 bases outside the gene matches. Germline V lookup: CDR1 KGHSH, CDR2 LQKENI. This CDR3 is built from 14 residues. CDR3 residues: CASSRDRNTGELFF. In nucleotides, the CDR3 is TGTGCCAGCTCACGGGACAGGAACACCGGGGAGCTGTTTTTT.

CDR3 DNA sequence: TGTGCCAGCAGCTTAATCGGAGGGATGGATCAGCCCCAGCATTTT. Encoded protein: CASSLIGGMDQPQHF. The genes are TRBV7-2 and TRBJ1-5; D is undetermined. Germline CDR1 is SGHTA and CDR2 is FQGNSA. The V gene lost 2 bases and the J gene lost 5 bases, with 13 bases spanning the gap. The CDR3 runs to 15 residues.

For this clone: The identical CDR3 is also encoded by other nucleotide sequences in the sample. V is TRBV6-5 and J is TRBJ1-1, with D unclear. This CDR3 comprises 13 residues. Trimming removed 2 bases at V and 0 bases at J, with 4 bases between. Germline CDR1 and CDR2: MNHEY and SVGAGI. CDR3 in DNA: TGTGCCAGCAGTTACGAGGTGAACACTGAAGCTTTCTTT. Translating it yields CASSYEVNTEAFF.

The chain has TRBV7-2 and TRBJ2-2, with 11 nucleotides matching TRBD2. Germline-derived CDR1 and CDR2 are SGHTA and FQGNSA. This CDR3 has 17 residues. Unmatched junction bases numbered 6, after V lost 4 bases and J lost 2 bases. DNA of the CDR3: TGTGCCAGCAGCTCCTCGGGACTAGCGGCAAACACCGGGGAGCTGTTTTTT. Translated, it gives CASSSSGLAANTGELFF.

This chain connects TRBV9 to TRBJ1-2, with TRBD1 matching over 10 bases. The V gene end was trimmed by 1 base and the J gene end by 2 bases; junction bases not matched to a gene: 5. Germline V lookup: CDR1 SGDLS, CDR2 YYNGEE. CDR3 length: 16 amino acids. DNA for the CDR3: TGTGCCAGCAGCGTAATAGGGACAGGGGCGAACTATGGCTACACCTTC. Translation gives CASSVIGTGANYGYTF. The variable domain in full, completed from reference TRBV9 and TRBJ1-2, reads DSGVTQTPKHLITATGQRVTLRCSPRSGDLSVYWYQQSLDQGLQFLIQYYNGEERAKGNILERFSAQQFPDLHSELNLSSLELGDSALYFCASSVIGTGANYGYTFGSGTRLTVV.

This sequence joins TRBV12-3 or TRBV12-4 and TRBJ2-7, with D maybe TRBD1 (6 bases). Trimming took 5 bases from V and 6 from J, leaving 11 bases between them. This CDR3 has 12 amino acids. Written as DNA, the CDR3 is TGTGCCAGCAGTAACAGGGTGGGCGAGCAGTACTTC. Protein sequence: CASSNRVGEQYF.